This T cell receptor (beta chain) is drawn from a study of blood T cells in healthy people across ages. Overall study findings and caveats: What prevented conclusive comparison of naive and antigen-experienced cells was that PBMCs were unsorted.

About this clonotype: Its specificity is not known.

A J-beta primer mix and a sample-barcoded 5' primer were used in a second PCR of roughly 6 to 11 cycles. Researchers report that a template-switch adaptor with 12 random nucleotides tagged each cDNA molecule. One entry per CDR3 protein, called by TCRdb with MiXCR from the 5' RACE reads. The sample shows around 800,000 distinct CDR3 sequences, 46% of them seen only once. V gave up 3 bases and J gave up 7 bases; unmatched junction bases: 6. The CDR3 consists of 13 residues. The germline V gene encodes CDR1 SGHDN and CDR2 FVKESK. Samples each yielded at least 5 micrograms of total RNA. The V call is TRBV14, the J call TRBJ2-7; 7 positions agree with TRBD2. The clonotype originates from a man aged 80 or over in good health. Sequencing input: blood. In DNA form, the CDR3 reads TGTGCCAGCAGCCATTTTAGCGGGCGGGAGCAGTACTTC. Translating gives CASSHFSGREQYF.